A single sample gave rise to the 26 T cell receptor beta chains below, sequenced in a study of cytomegalovirus exposure and HLA in healthy donors. The study ran its PCR with 60 Vbeta and 13 Jbeta primers. Here immunoSEQ multiplex PCR was the method, and the copy in TCRdb shows in-frame clones only, minus some. This table holds some 180,000 clones, over 70% found once. The material sequenced was PBMCs. The origin of the receptors is a woman aged 60-70 years in good health and CMV-seropositive.

The chain links TRBV6-5 to TRBJ2-1; D gene uncertain. The CDR3 covers 15 residues. Trimming stripped 0 bases from V and 7 bases from J, with 13 bases between. Germline V CDR1 and CDR2: MNHEY, SVGAGI. CDR3 loop: CASSYSIERRNEQFF. CDR3 in DNA: TGTGCCAGCAGTTACTCGATAGAACGGCGGAATGAGCAGTTCTTC.

About this clone itself: A read error may produce the germline difference seen at one junction end. The CDR3 DNA sequence: TGCAGCGTTGAGTTGAACAGGGGGCGCTCCTCCTTC. Amino acids: CSVELNRGRSSF. The chain combines TRBV29-1 with TRBJ1-2; 9 bases line up with TRBD1. The CDR3 totals 12 residues. Looked up from germline, CDR1 is SQVTM and CDR2 is ANQGSEA.

The chain has TRBV2 and TRBJ1-1, with 7 bases aligning to TRBD1. Trimming cost V 5 bases and J 7 bases; bases outside gene matches: 4. This CDR3 comprises 12 residues. Germline lookup yields CDR1 SNHLY and CDR2 FYNNEI. The CDR3 is CASSQDRDEAFF. DNA for the CDR3: TGTGCCAGCAGTCAAGACAGGGATGAAGCTTTCTTT.

V and J are TRBV2 and TRBJ1-6; no reliable D call. Deletions cut 3 bases from V and 6 bases from J, with 12 bases between. Germline loops: CDR1 SNHLY, CDR2 FYNNEI. This CDR3 region has 15 residues. The CDR3 is CASSDAGRGNSPLHF. In nucleotides, the CDR3 is TGTGCCAGCAGTGACGCAGGTCGGGGTAATTCACCCCTCCACTTT.

The chain links TRBV10-3 to TRBJ2-3, with D possibly being TRBD2 (7 bases). Trimming shortened V by 11 bases and J by 4 bases, and 19 bases separated the two germline ends. CDR3 size: 14 residues. CDR1 and CDR2 (germline): ENHRY, SYGVKD. CDR3 coding DNA: TGTGCCGGGGGGGGTGGGGGCCCGGCAGATACGCAGTATTTT. It encodes CAGGGGGPADTQYF.

The CDR3 reads CASSTRQGSSYNSPLHF. The CDR3 DNA follows: TGTGCCAGCAGTACCCGACAGGGAAGCTCCTATAATTCACCCCTCCACTTT. The J gene is TRBJ1-6, the V gene TRBV27, with 7 bases matching TRBD1. V lost 5 bases to trimming and J lost 0 bases; unmatched junction nucleotides: 7. CDR1 and CDR2 (germline): MNHEY, SMNVEV (reference sequence). The CDR3 runs 17 residues.

The chain combines TRBV28 with TRBJ2-5; tentatively, D is TRBD2 (6 bases). The V and J ends lost 2 bases and 4 bases respectively, with 14 bases between them. CDR3 length: 15 amino acids. In germline, CDR1 is MDHEN, CDR2 SYDVKM. The CDR3: CASSLVAGGAETQYF. The CDR3 bases are TGTGCCAGCAGTTTAGTCGCAGGCGGGGCAGAGACCCAGTACTTC.

This chain connects TRBV9 to TRBJ1-6; 7 nucleotides agree with TRBD1. Trimming removed 5 bases from V and 8 bases from J; junction bases left unmatched: 7. Germline-derived CDR1 and CDR2 are SGDLS and YYNGEE. The CDR3 extends over 14 amino acids. The CDR3 reads CASSQTGTDSPLHF. Here the CDR3 DNA reads TGTGCCAGCAGTCAGACAGGGACCGATTCACCCCTCCACTTT.

V usage is TRBV28 and J usage is TRBJ1-2; tentatively, D is TRBD1 (5 bases). The CDR3 is made up of 13 amino acids. Germline CDR1 reads MDHEN; CDR2 reads SYDVKM. V was cut by 2 bases and J by 5 bases, with 9 bases left in between. The CDR3 sequence is CASSLRSGYGYTF. For the CDR3, the DNA is TGTGCCAGCAGTTTAAGGTCAGGGTATGGCTACACCTTC.

The chain uses TRBV19 and TRBJ2-7; weak D call: TRBD1 (6 bases). V was cut by 3 bases and J by 6 bases, with 12 bases left in between. The CDR3 is made up of 13 amino acids. CDR1 LNHDA and CDR2 SQIVND come from the germline V gene (reference sequence). CDR3 region: CASSIAGTSEQYF. Written as DNA, the CDR3 is TGTGCCAGTAGTATCGCCGGGACATCCGAGCAGTACTTC. Full variable domain (remainder filled in from reference TRBV19 and TRBJ2-7): DGGITQSPKYLFRKEGQNVTLSCEQNLNHDAMYWYRQDPGQGLRLIYYSQIVNDFQKGDIAEGYSVSREKKESFPLTVTSAQKNPTAFYLCASSIAGTSEQYFGPGTRLTVT.

V is TRBV7-9 and J is TRBJ2-5, with D possibly TRBD2 on 5 matching bases. The DNA end favors TRBJ2-7, so the J call may be wrong. CDR3 length: 14 amino acids. Germline CDR1 SEHNR, CDR2 FQNEAQ (reference sequence). The CDR3 sequence: CASSFTGSRDEQYF. For the CDR3, the DNA is TGTGCCAGCAGCTTTACTGGGAGTAGAGACGAGCAGTACTTC.

The chain has TRBV2 and TRBJ1-1; D may be TRBD1 (6 bases). Deletions cut 6 bases from V and 5 bases from J, with 19 bases between. CDR1 SNHLY and CDR2 FYNNEI come from the germline V gene. This CDR3 is built from 15 residues. The CDR3 loop reads CASRGTGSSRTEAFF. The CDR3, as DNA: TGTGCCAGCAGAGGAACAGGGAGTTCTCGTACTGAAGCTTTCTTT.

This chain uses TRBV4-2 with TRBJ1-3, with D perhaps matching TRBD1 (6 bases). V was pared by 0 bases and J by 3 bases, with 12 bases between. This CDR3 spans 16 amino acids. Looked up from germline, CDR1 is LGHNA and CDR2 is YNFKEQ. The DNA of the CDR3 is TGTGCCAGCAGCCAAGAAGGGGGATCTATTGGAAACACCATATATTTT. Protein sequence: CASSQEGGSIGNTIYF.

The rearrangement joins TRBV6-1 to TRBJ1-6; D gene uncertain. V shed 5 bases and J shed 5 bases, with 7 bases lying between them. The CDR3 runs to 13 residues. Germline loops: CDR1 MNHNS, CDR2 SASEGT. CDR3 loop: CASSIENNSPLHF. The CDR3 DNA follows: TGTGCCAGCAGTATCGAGAATAATTCACCCCTCCACTTT.

Remarks on this clone: Within the sample, other DNA sequences also encode this same CDR3. The V and J genes are TRBV6-5 and TRBJ1-1; a possible D gene is TRBD1 (5 bases). Germline-derived CDR1 and CDR2 are MNHEY and SVGAGI. The length of the CDR3 is 13 residues. V was clipped by 0 bases and J by 4 bases, with 6 bases between them. CDR3 in amino acids: CASSYSGGTEAFF. The CDR3, as DNA: TGTGCCAGCAGTTACTCGGGGGGCACTGAAGCTTTCTTT.

The chain couples TRBV30 to TRBJ1-4, with 7 bases fitting TRBD1. The CDR3 contains 17 residues. J gave up 4 bases and V 0 bases, and 11 bases lay outside the gene matches. Germline values: CDR1 GTSNPN, CDR2 SVGIG (reference sequence). Written as DNA, the CDR3 is TGTGCCTGGAGTGTAGTACGGCCGGGACAGTATAATGAAAAACTGTTTTTT. As protein: CAWSVVRPGQYNEKLFF.

The chain employs TRBV2 and TRBJ2-7; 9 nucleotides line up with TRBD1. Trimming cost V 8 bases and J 3 bases; bases outside gene matches: 11. The CDR3 sequence is 15 residues long. CDR1 is SNHLY and CDR2 is FYNNEI in the germline V gene. The CDR3 protein is CASRGTGKGGYEQYF. The CDR3 DNA follows: TGTGCCAGCCGTGGGACAGGGAAGGGAGGCTACGAGCAGTACTTC.

The chain links TRBV18 to TRBJ1-6; D gene ambiguous. CDR3 length: 16 residues. Trimming pared 2 bases from V and 11 bases from J, leaving 19 bases between. CDR1 and CDR2 from the germline V gene are KGHSH and LQKENI. The CDR3 spells CASSPGMGGYGAPLHF. CDR3 nucleotide sequence: TGTGCCAGCTCACCAGGGATGGGTGGCTACGGGGCACCCCTCCACTTT. The full variable domain, in which reference TRBV18 and TRBJ1-6 provide the parts outside the CDR3, is NAGVMQNPRHLVRRRGQEARLRCSPMKGHSHVYWYRQLPEEGLKFMVYLQKENIIDESGMPKERFSAEFPKEGPSILRIQQVVRGDSAAYFCASSPGMGGYGAPLHFGNGTRLTVT.

This sequence joins TRBV7-2 and TRBJ1-1; TRBD1 matches 8 bases. V was pared by 5 bases and J by 5 bases, with 13 bases of the junction left unmatched. The CDR3 sequence is 16 residues long. Germline lookup yields CDR1 SGHTA and CDR2 FQGNSA. The CDR3 here is CASSADRASPRTEAFF. The CDR3 nucleotides read TGTGCCAGCAGCGCGGACAGGGCGAGCCCCCGGACTGAAGCTTTCTTT.

This sequence joins TRBV7-9 and TRBJ2-5, with 11 bases that match TRBD2. V dropped 8 bases and J dropped 3; count of bases not matched to a gene: 8. The germline V gene has CDR1 SEHNR and CDR2 FQNEAQ (reference sequence). The CDR3 is 15 residues long. In DNA, the CDR3 is TGTGCCAGCCATAGCGGGAGGGAACAGAAAGAGACCCAGTACTTC. This gives the protein CASHSGREQKETQYF.

The chain carries TRBV5-4 and TRBJ1-4; TRBD1 is a possible D gene (6 bases). CDR1 is SGHNT and CDR2 is YYREEE in the germline V gene (reference sequence). The CDR3 sequence is 14 residues long. V was pared by 4 bases and J by 5 bases, with 12 bases between. DNA for the CDR3: TGTGCCAGCAGCGAACAGGGTCCCAATGAAAAACTGTTTTTT. Protein product: CASSEQGPNEKLFF. Supplemented by reference TRBV5-4 and TRBJ1-4, the full variable domain reads ETGVTQSPTHLIKTRGQQVTLRCSSQSGHNTVSWYQQALGQGPQFIFQYYREEENGRGNFPPRFSGLQFPNYSSELNVNALELDDSALYLCASSEQGPNEKLFFGSGTQLSVL.

The V gene is TRBV12-5, the J gene TRBJ2-1, with 12 bases matching TRBD2. Trimming took 3 bases from V and 6 from J; bases not matched to a gene: 3. This CDR3 region has 15 residues. CDR1 and CDR2 from the germline V gene are LGHNT and FRNRAP. The DNA of the CDR3 is TGTGCTAGTGGTTTCGGACTAGCGGGAACCAATGAGCAGTTCTTC. It translates to CASGFGLAGTNEQFF. The full variable domain, completed using reference TRBV12-5 and TRBJ2-1, is DARVTQTPRHKVTEMGQEVTMRCQPILGHNTVFWYRQTMMQGLELLAYFRNRAPLDDSGMPKDRFSAEMPDATLATLKIQPSEPRDSAVYFCASGFGLAGTNEQFFGPGTRLTVL.

V gene TRBV15 combines with J gene TRBJ2-7; TRBD1 matches at 8 bases. V lost 1 base, J lost 2 bases, and 10 bases stayed unmatched. This CDR3 spans 17 amino acids. Germline V gene sequence: CDR1 LNHNV, CDR2 YYDKDF (reference sequence). The CDR3 nucleotides are TGTGCCACCAGCAGAGGTATGCTCGGGACAGGCCCCTACGAGCAGTACTTC. Translation gives CATSRGMLGTGPYEQYF.

The chain employs TRBV7-9 and TRBJ1-1; TRBD1 aligns across 7 bases. The V segment lost 6 bases and the J segment 0 bases; nucleotides outside the gene matches: 7. Germline loops: CDR1 SEHNR, CDR2 FQNEAQ (reference sequence). There are 15 residues in the CDR3. The CDR3 spells CASRPETGLNTEAFF. The CDR3 DNA sequence: TGTGCCAGCAGACCCGAGACAGGGTTGAACACTGAAGCTTTCTTT.

The J gene is TRBJ1-2, the V gene TRBV28; a possible D gene is TRBD1 (6 bases). The germline V and J ends were trimmed by 10 bases and 0 bases, with 12 bases remaining between them. CDR1 is MDHEN and CDR2 is SYDVKM in the germline V gene. The length of the CDR3 is 13 residues. This CDR3 reads CATTGPPNYGYTF. The CDR3 nucleotides read TGTGCCACTACAGGGCCCCCTAACTATGGCTACACCTTC.

A single count supports this clone. The J gene is TRBJ1-5, the V gene TRBV19; D gene uncertain. V lost 4 bases and J 2 bases, leaving 9 bases between the germline ends. Germline V gene sequence: CDR1 LNHDA, CDR2 SQIVND (reference sequence). This CDR3 contains 14 residues. CDR3 sequence reads: CASSTELGNQPQHF. CDR3 sequence (DNA): TGTGCCAGTAGTACCGAACTTGGCAATCAGCCCCAGCATTTT. Complete variable domain (other parts from reference TRBV19 and TRBJ1-5): DGGITQSPKYLFRKEGQNVTLSCEQNLNHDAMYWYRQDPGQGLRLIYYSQIVNDFQKGDIAEGYSVSREKKESFPLTVTSAQKNPTAFYLCASSTELGNQPQHFGDGTRLSIL.